Below are 7 T cell receptor beta chains sequenced from a single sample in a study of blood T cell repertoires in COVID-19. Here immunoSEQ multiplex PCR was the method, and the copy in TCRdb shows in-frame clones only, minus some. This sample has fewer than 300,000 clones, with more than 80% found just once. Sequenced: PBMCs or T cells enriched from blood (not recorded which). The receptor source for this set is a woman between 25 and 40 years old who had recovered from COVID-19.

The rearrangement uses TRBV30 and TRBJ1-1; 10 bases agree with TRBD1. CDR1 and CDR2 from the germline V gene are GTSNPN and SVGIG (reference sequence). The trim removed 4 bases at V and 4 bases at J, leaving 6 bases unmatched. The CDR3 covers 14 residues. As DNA, the CDR3 is TGTGCCTGGACCTATGACAGGGGGCGCACTGAAGCTTTCTTT. It translates to CAWTYDRGRTEAFF.

V gene TRBV29-1 combines with J gene TRBJ2-5, with a tentative D call TRBD2 (6 bases). This CDR3 has 12 amino acids. Trimming left V 7 bases short and J 0 bases short, with 9 bases between. From germline, CDR1 is SQVTM and CDR2 ANQGSEA. CDR3 amino acids: CSGGGNQETQYF. CDR3 nucleotide sequence: TGCAGCGGTGGAGGGAACCAAGAGACCCAGTACTTC.

The V call is TRBV18, the J call TRBJ2-7; 7 nucleotides line up with TRBD2. The CDR3 is made up of 16 amino acids. The V segment lost 3 bases and the J segment 2 bases; nucleotides outside the gene matches: 10. From germline, CDR1 is KGHSH and CDR2 LQKENI. The CDR3 protein is CASSPQNGTKTYEQYF. The CDR3 DNA reads TGTGCCAGCTCACCCCAAAACGGGACTAAAACCTACGAGCAGTACTTC.

This chain uses TRBV28 with TRBJ2-7, with D maybe TRBD2 (5 bases). The ends were cut back, 6 bases at V and 12 bases at J, with 15 bases in the middle. The CDR3 extends over 11 amino acids. Germline CDR1 is MDHEN and CDR2 is SYDVKM. CDR3 residues: CASSSQERAYF. The CDR3 region has the DNA TGTGCCAGCAGCTCCCAGGAGAGGGCGTACTTC. Supplemented by reference TRBV28 and TRBJ2-7, the full variable domain reads DVKVTQSSRYLVKRTGEKVFLECVQDMDHENMFWYRQDPGLGLRLIYFSYDVKMKEKGDIPEGYSVSREKKERFSLILESASTNQTSMYLCASSSQERAYFGPGTRLTVT.

The chain couples TRBV27 to TRBJ2-1, with 10 bases aligning to TRBD1. The CDR3 is 16 residues long. Per the germline V gene, CDR1 is MNHEY and CDR2 is SMNVEV (reference sequence). V gave up 3 bases and J gave up 7 bases; unmatched junction bases: 9. The CDR3 loop reads CASSLAGTGALNEQFF. The CDR3 nucleotides are TGTGCCAGCAGTTTGGCCGGGACAGGGGCCTTAAATGAGCAGTTCTTC.

The chain is built from TRBV14 and TRBJ2-7; no reliable D call. Germline lookup yields CDR1 SGHDN and CDR2 FVKESK. This CDR3 is built from 11 residues. Trimming cost V 4 bases and J 3 bases, with 4 bases left between them. The CDR3 protein is CASSLLYEQYF. Here the CDR3 DNA reads TGTGCCAGCAGCCTACTCTACGAGCAGTACTTC. The full variable domain, rest sourced from reference TRBV14 and TRBJ2-7, is EAGVTQFPSHSVIEKGQTVTLRCDPISGHDNLYWYRRVMGKEIKFLLHFVKESKQDESGMPNNRFLAERTGGTYSTLKVQPAELEDSGVYFCASSLLYEQYFGPGTRLTVT.

The rearrangement uses TRBV28 and TRBJ1-5; maybe TRBD1 (5 bases). V shed 6 bases and J shed 1 base, with 19 bases lying between them. Germline CDR1 and CDR2: MDHEN and SYDVKM. The CDR3 is made up of 17 amino acids. The CDR3 DNA sequence: TGTGCCAGCAGCAGTCCGGGTGAAAGGGGAAGCAATCAGCCCCAGCATTTT. Translating it yields CASSSPGERGSNQPQHF.